Presented here are 8 T cell receptor beta chains from one specimen sequenced in a study of blood T cells in healthy people across ages. Then a second PCR, running about 6 to 11 cycles, was carried out with a sample-barcoded 5' primer and a J-beta primer mix. Using its own MiXCR run on the 5' RACE reads, TCRdb lists one record per CDR3 protein. The table lists 800,000 to 900,000 distinct CDR3 sequences, approximately 59% of them singletons. The sample consisted of blood. The origin of the receptors is a man aged 25-40 years in good health.

Concerning this clonotype: Its ends do not fully match the called genes, so a read error is possible. V and J are TRBV4-3 and TRBJ2-6; the match to TRBD1 covers 10 bases. The CDR3 is made up of 17 amino acids. Germline CDR1 and CDR2: LGHNA and YSLEER. CDR3 DNA sequence: TGCGCCAGCAGCCGTAGGACAGGGGGAGCCGGGGCCAACGTCCTGATTTTC. Translating it yields CASSRRTGGAGANVLIF.

The rearrangement uses TRBV20-1 and TRBJ2-7; the D gene is possibly TRBD2 (5 bases). CDR3 length: 15 residues. The V and J ends lost 3 bases and 0 bases respectively, with 15 bases between them. Per germline, CDR1 DFQATT and CDR2 SNEGSKA (reference sequence). CDR3 in amino acids: CSARSWSGPSYEQYF. The CDR3 DNA reads as TGCAGTGCTAGGAGTTGGAGCGGCCCCTCCTACGAGCAGTACTTC.

The rearrangement joins TRBV4-2 to TRBJ2-3; 9 bases match TRBD2. Germline assignment: CDR1 LGHNA and CDR2 YNFKEQ. The CDR3 totals 18 residues. J gave up 0 bases and V 4 bases, and 11 bases lay outside the gene matches. CDR3: CASSPLLSSGASTDTQYF. The CDR3 DNA is TGTGCCAGCAGCCCCCTCCTTTCTAGCGGGGCTAGCACAGATACGCAGTATTTT.

V is TRBV3-1 and J is TRBJ1-2, with a weak D call TRBD1 (5 bases). Per the germline V gene, CDR1 is LGHDT and CDR2 is YNNKEL (reference sequence). This CDR3 is 14 amino acids long. The V and J ends lost 1 base and 5 bases respectively, with 11 bases between them. In DNA form, the CDR3 reads TGTGCCAGCAGCCAAGGACAGACTGCGTATGGCTACACCTTC. The encoded protein is CASSQGQTAYGYTF.

This clonotype appeared once. V and J are TRBV7-3 and TRBJ2-2; possibly TRBD1 for D (5 bases). Germline loops: CDR1 SGHTA, CDR2 FQGTGA. Trimming stripped 5 bases from V and 0 bases from J, with 16 bases between. This CDR3 is built from 17 residues. CDR3 loop: CASSPTPDRANTGELFF. Written as DNA, the CDR3 is TGTGCCAGCAGCCCGACACCCGACAGAGCGAACACCGGGGAGCTGTTTTTT.

J is TRBJ2-7 and V is TRBV7-9, with 10 bases fitting TRBD1. V lost 6 bases to trimming and J lost 2 bases; unmatched junction nucleotides: 7. Germline V lookup: CDR1 SEHNR, CDR2 FQNEAQ (reference sequence). The CDR3 has 15 residues. Here the CDR3 DNA reads TGTGCCAGCAGATACCGGGACAGGGGCCCCTACGAGCAGTACTTC. It encodes CASRYRDRGPYEQYF.

The rearrangement uses TRBV27 and TRBJ2-1; 8 nucleotides align to TRBD1. V was clipped by 7 bases and J by 10 bases; unmatched bases: 9. The CDR3 totals 13 residues. Germline V lookup: CDR1 MNHEY, CDR2 SMNVEV (reference sequence). For the CDR3, the DNA is TGTGCCAGCAACAGGGGGTGGGGCTACGAGCAGTTCTTC. Protein sequence: CASNRGWGYEQFF.

The chain combines TRBV4-3 with TRBJ2-3; 7 nucleotides match TRBD1. CDR3 length: 15 residues. Germline V gene lookup returns CDR1 LGHNA and CDR2 YSLEER. V lost 5 bases, J lost 4 bases, and 9 bases stayed unmatched. The CDR3 sequence is CASSEMGQGADTQYF. DNA of the CDR3: TGCGCCAGCAGCGAGATGGGCCAGGGGGCAGATACGCAGTATTTT.